The clone carrying this T cell receptor beta chain was seen once. This sample is drawn from a study of cytomegalovirus exposure and HLA in healthy donors. Vbeta (60) and Jbeta (13) primers were used in the PCR. Assay used: immunoSEQ multiplex PCR; TCRdb lists only in-frame clones, some missing. The repertoire holds approximately 100,000 clones, with 60% to 75% as singletons. The CDR3 has 14 amino acids. V was pared by 2 bases and J by 1 base, with 6 bases between. In germline, CDR1 is SGDLS, CDR2 YYNGEE. Sequencing was done on a sample of PBMCs. J is TRBJ2-2 and V is TRBV9; no firm D call. The clonotype was recovered from a male donor in good health and CMV-seropositive. CDR3 coding DNA: TGTGCCAGCAGCGTCCTCGGGAACACCGGGGAGCTGTTTTTT. Translating gives CASSVLGNTGELFF.